This TCR beta chain was recovered during a study of CD8+ T cells in alopecia areata (dated by TCRdb to about 2018). Background for the entire study: The treated patients, all with moderate-to-severe alopecia areata, were enrolled in an open-label pilot trial of oral tofacitinib given at 5 to 10 mg twice daily. Human TCRbeta sequencing covered scalp tissue and sorted CD4+ and CD8+ peripheral blood T cells from patchy and totalis/universalis alopecia areata patients and healthy controls. In both human patients and the C3H/HeJ mouse model, the study applied high-throughput TCRbeta sequencing to look at T cell clonal expansion in alopecia areata. RNA was extracted with the PAXgene miRNA kit for fixed scalp, the miRNeasy kit for PBMCs, and the RNeasy kit for mouse skin. Patients on tofacitinib were biopsied at baseline and after 4 and 24 weeks of treatment, and several of the patients also had a later scalp biopsy. Patients stayed on tofacitinib for 6 to 18 months and then had 6 months of follow-up off drug so that delayed response and recurrence could be assessed. Scalp clonality was compared among normal scalp (n=4), patchy alopecia areata scalp (n=8), and alopecia totalis/universalis scalp (n=8). TCRbeta CDR3 regions were amplified by immunoSEQ multiplex PCR with 35 Vbeta forward and 13 Jbeta reverse primers. In treated patients, disease severity was measured using the SALT score, which gives the percentage of scalp surface area affected. Overall results and qualifications from the work: Compared with normal scalp, lesional scalp, particularly in alopecia totalis/universalis, had higher clonality and more expanded CD8+ clones, which suggests antigenic drive. Scalp clonality and the number of expanded CD8+ clones among the top 100 scalp clones were significantly decreased by tofacitinib. During tofacitinib treatment, many expanded lesional clones stuck around in both scalp and blood, and this persistence may partly explain why relapse happens after treatment is stopped. Shared TCR sequences between patients were less evident than in mice, which may be partly attributable to HLA diversity in the patient population. The treated cohort was small, with a single nonresponder, so links between baseline CD8+ expansion and response need larger studies. Unlike mouse skin, where gammadelta T cells dominate, normal human skin contains resident alphabeta T cells that get sequenced too, which complicates analysis of the scalp TCR repertoire.

The cysteine opens and the phenylalanine closes a CDR3 of 14 amino acids. This entry keeps only the CDR3 DNA: 42 bases, framed from base 1. V and J are trimmed by 2 bases and 4 bases, and the gene matches miss 0 bases of the junction. CDR1 and CDR2 are drawn from the germline V gene: ENHRY, SYGVKD. The library was prepared using the immunoSEQ multiplex PCR assay. To provide template for TCR sequencing, every sample had RNA extracted and reverse transcribed into cDNA. SuperScript III was used for first-strand cDNA synthesis, primed with a 2:1 mix of oligo-dT and random hexamers. A synthetic immune receptor repertoire was used to measure amplification bias, and any remaining bias was corrected computationally. The study's own analysis went as follows. Raw reads were preprocessed to remove errors, and CDR3 was defined by IMGT conventions from the conserved cysteine to phenylalanine. Clonality was calculated as 1 minus Shannon entropy normalized by log2 of the number of productive unique TCRs. Scalp TCRbeta sequences were cross-referenced with sorted blood CD4 and CD8 repertoires so that the CD4 or CD8 identity of scalp clones could be inferred. The source is immuneACCESS, and TCRdb retained only in-frame sequences with V and J called. Part of the clones is not carried over; for the studies checked, unresolved V genes explain less than half of this, and the remainder is unexplained. Clone size and the V and J calls come from that table; the DNA yielded D and trimming. In this sample the table shows about 200,000 clones, 55% to 70% of which occur a single time. 4.5% to 6% of the sample comes from the top ten.

Explained via the paper, the time point label denotes: roughly 24 weeks on oral tofacitinib. This specimen's treatment or condition label, interpreted: oral pan-JAK inhibitor, 5-10 mg twice daily. Lesional scalp punch biopsies and peripheral blood were obtained from alopecia areata patients. PBMCs were isolated by density centrifugation and stained for CD3, CD4 and CD8, after which CD4+ and CD8+ T cells were sorted on a FACSAria. Concerning this clone itself: Its antigen has not been determined. Per-base qualities were not stored, and no clone one base away is much larger.

The sequences come from CD4+ T cells sorted from blood, collected at week 24, from a patient treated with tofacitinib. The chain links TRBV10-3 with TRBJ2-3; 10 of the junction bases match TRBD2. This sequence originates from a human donor with alopecia areata. The CDR3 protein sequence reads: CAISESGGADTQYF. The nucleotide sequence is given as TGTGCCATCAGTGAGAGCGGGGGGGCAGATACGCAGTATTTT.